This T cell receptor (beta chain) stems from a study of T cell repertoires in cytomegalovirus infection. Turning to the study itself: Public TCR beta signature analysis indicated the presence of both CMV infection and matching HLA type. Notes on the study in general: The study found HLA-C-restricted CMV-specific TCR beta clonotypes dominating the ex vivo response.

Regarding this clonotype: Its specificity is not known.

This CDR3 has 15 amino acids. Germline loops: CDR1 LNHDA, CDR2 SQIVND (reference sequence). The V end was cut by 3 bases, the J end by 6 bases, with 17 bases between. TCRdb used MiXCR to reprocess the reads, holding one entry per CDR3 protein. The sample consists of some 680,000 distinct CDR3 sequences, 35% of them appearing once. The TCR originated in a human donor in good health (CMV status not recorded). Some clones in this sample may be carry-over from other donors' samples. V is TRBV19 and J is TRBJ1-1; perhaps TRBD1 as D (5 bases). Sequencing was performed on PBMCs. The CDR3 sequence is CASSMEGRGSPEAFF. DNA for the CDR3: TGTGCCAGTAGTATGGAGGGTCGGGGGTCCCCTGAAGCTTTCTTT.